The 27 T cell receptor beta chains listed next were all sequenced from one sample in a study of technical replicates of blood from a few donors. The table came from immunoSEQ multiplex PCR; TCRdb's copy has only in-frame clones and leaves some out. This sample has some 48,000 clones, with 95% to 96% found just once. Source material: T cells isolated from PBMCs. Source of these receptors: a human donor in good health.

The J gene is TRBJ2-1, the V gene TRBV4-1, with TRBD2 matching 9 bases. The junction had 14 bases not matched to a gene; V was cut back by 5 bases and J by 6 bases. Per the germline V gene, CDR1 is MGHRA and CDR2 is YSYEKL. The CDR3 totals 17 residues. In nucleotides, the CDR3 is TGCGCCAGCAGCTTACAGGAGCGGGAGGTGCACCTCAATGAGCAGTTCTTC. Protein product: CASSLQEREVHLNEQFF.

The genes are TRBV29-1 and TRBJ2-2, with TRBD1 matching 7 bases. Per the germline V gene, CDR1 is SQVTM and CDR2 is ANQGSEA. This CDR3 has 13 amino acids. J was trimmed by 4 bases and V by 5 bases; bases with no gene match: 4. This CDR3 is CSVRTGATGELFF. Written as DNA, the CDR3 is TGCAGCGTTCGCACAGGGGCCACCGGGGAGCTGTTTTTT.

V and J are TRBV11-2 and TRBJ2-7, with 9 positions matching TRBD2. Looked up from germline, CDR1 is SGHAT and CDR2 is FQNNGV. The CDR3 totals 15 residues. J lost 3 bases, V lost 4 bases, and 7 bases had no gene match. CDR3 sequence (DNA): TGTGCCAGCAGCTCCCAACTAGCGGGTTTCTACGAGCAGTACTTC. Its protein product is CASSSQLAGFYEQYF.

This chain links TRBV6-4 with TRBJ2-3; D perhaps matches TRBD1 (5 bases). Germline-derived CDR1 and CDR2 are MRHNA and SNTAGT. The CDR3 consists of 14 residues. V gave up 2 bases and J gave up 4 bases, with 10 bases separating them. CDR3 nucleotide sequence: TGTGCCAGCAGTGACAATCAGGGTTCAGATACGCAGTATTTT. Residues: CASSDNQGSDTQYF.

The chain carries TRBV7-2 and TRBJ2-7, with 10 positions matching TRBD2. The CDR3 length is 16 residues. Germline trimming cut 4 bases from V and 2 bases from J; bases unmatched to any gene: 8. In germline, CDR1 is SGHTA, CDR2 FQGNSA. The CDR3: CASSSIAGGPTYEQYF. In DNA form, the CDR3 reads TGTGCCAGCAGCTCTATAGCGGGAGGCCCCACCTACGAGCAGTACTTC.

This chain's CDR3 is CASSVAGQGVVSEAFF. DNA of the CDR3: TGCGCCAGCAGCGTCGCGGGACAGGGGGTGGTATCTGAAGCTTTCTTT. The V gene is TRBV5-1, the J gene TRBJ1-1; 11 bases agree with TRBD1. The junction had 11 bases not matched to a gene; V was cut back by 4 bases and J by 6 bases. The CDR3 length is 16 residues. Looked up from germline, CDR1 is SGHRS and CDR2 is YFSETQ.

This clone has only one observation. CDR3 sequence reads: CASSVLQAGGYTF. CDR3 DNA: TGTGCCAGCAGCGTTTTGCAGGCGGGTGGCTACACCTTC. V and J are TRBV9 and TRBJ1-2; D is ambiguous. CDR1 and CDR2 from the germline V gene are SGDLS and YYNGEE. CDR3 length: 13 amino acids. V was cut by 2 bases and J by 7 bases, with 12 bases left in between.

The rearrangement joins TRBV7-9 to TRBJ2-1, with 8 bases aligning to TRBD2. Germline lookup yields CDR1 SEHNR and CDR2 FQNEAQ (reference sequence). The CDR3 sequence is 15 residues long. Trimming cost V 5 bases and J 4 bases; bases outside gene matches: 7. The CDR3, as DNA: TGTGCCAGCAGCCTTACTAGCGGCTATTACAATGAGCAGTTCTTC. It specifies CASSLTSGYYNEQFF.

The V gene is TRBV30, the J gene TRBJ2-7; D uncertain. The V end was cut by 3 bases, the J end by 5 bases, with 11 bases between. This CDR3 is 12 amino acids long. The germline gives CDR1 GTSNPN, CDR2 SVGIG (reference sequence). This CDR3 is CAWSAGVDEQYF. In DNA, the CDR3 is TGTGCCTGGAGCGCCGGTGTTGACGAGCAGTACTTC.

The chain carries TRBV13 and TRBJ1-2, with 7 bases matching TRBD1. The germline CDR1 and CDR2 sequences are PRHDT and FYEKMQ (reference sequence). With 7 bases clipped from V and 4 bases from J, the junction kept 12 bases outside the gene matches. The CDR3 is 15 residues long. The CDR3 here is CASTLGQVNGYGYTF. The CDR3 nucleotides read TGTGCCAGCACCCTAGGACAGGTGAATGGCTATGGCTACACCTTC.

This chain connects TRBV28 to TRBJ1-2; D not certain. The V end lost 6 bases, the J end lost 4 bases, and 12 bases lay between the germline ends. Germline V gene lookup returns CDR1 MDHEN and CDR2 SYDVKM. This CDR3 comprises 13 residues. This CDR3 reads CASRIRTVYGYTF. CDR3 nucleotide sequence: TGTGCCAGCAGGATCAGAACAGTCTATGGCTACACCTTC.

V and J are TRBV6-1 and TRBJ1-1; the D gene is possibly TRBD1 (5 bases). V lost 10 bases to trimming and J lost 1 base, with 10 bases between them. The CDR3 sequence is 12 residues long. Germline values: CDR1 MNHNS, CDR2 SASEGT. The CDR3 DNA follows: TGTGCCACCTCGCAGGGGAACACTGAAGCTTTCTTT. This translates into CATSQGNTEAFF.

The chain recombines TRBV7-9 with TRBJ2-7, with D possibly being TRBD1 (6 bases). Germline CDR1 and CDR2: SEHNR and FQNEAQ (reference sequence). CDR3 length equals 14 residues. Trimming took off 7 bases at V and 6 bases at J, with 19 bases between the two ends. The CDR3 nucleotides are TGTGCCAGCATCAAACCGGGACACCCAGGCGAGCAGTACTTC. Amino acids: CASIKPGHPGEQYF.

The chain has TRBV9 and TRBJ2-1; D might be TRBD2 (6 bases). Trimming took 1 base from V and 6 from J, leaving 11 bases between them. The CDR3 is 14 amino acids. Germline V gene sequence: CDR1 SGDLS, CDR2 YYNGEE. The DNA of the CDR3 is TGTGCCAGCAGCGTAAGACTAGAGGGCAATGAGCAGTTCTTC. Its translation is CASSVRLEGNEQFF.

V and J are TRBV28 and TRBJ1-1; D may be TRBD1 (5 bases). Trimming cost V 10 bases and J 2 bases, with 14 bases left between them. The CDR3 is 13 amino acids. CDR1 and CDR2 from the germline V gene are MDHEN and SYDVKM. Here the CDR3 reads CATGGGGNTEAFF. Here the CDR3 DNA reads TGTGCCACCGGGGGGGGAGGTAACACTGAAGCTTTCTTT.

This rearrangement joins TRBV9 to TRBJ2-7, with a weak D call TRBD2 (5 bases). This CDR3 spans 13 amino acids. Germline V CDR1 and CDR2: SGDLS, YYNGEE. The V end was cut by 0 bases, the J end by 6 bases, with 10 bases between. CDR3 amino acids: CASSVATRGEQYF. CDR3 nucleotides: TGTGCCAGCAGCGTAGCTACTAGAGGCGAGCAGTACTTC.

As DNA, the CDR3 is TGTGCCAGCAGCCCCCCCGACTCGTACTACGAGCAGTACTTC. It translates to CASSPPDSYYEQYF. V usage is TRBV7-8 and J usage is TRBJ2-7; D is ambiguous. CDR3 length: 14 amino acids. Trimming shortened V by 5 bases and J by 3 bases, and 14 bases separated the two germline ends. From germline, CDR1 is SGHVS and CDR2 FQNEAQ.

In its sample, this clone was seen once. J is TRBJ2-7 and V is TRBV5-1; 10 bases match TRBD2. The CDR3 has 16 amino acids. The junction had 6 bases not matched to a gene; V was cut back by 0 bases and J by 3 bases. CDR1 and CDR2 (germline): SGHRS, YFSETQ. The CDR3: CASSLVLAGGNYEQYF. The CDR3 DNA sequence: TGCGCCAGCAGCTTGGTTTTAGCGGGAGGAAACTACGAGCAGTACTTC.

The chain employs TRBV23-1 and TRBJ1-5; no firm D call. Being an ORF, TRBV23-1 has a function that is uncertain. The CDR3 is 14 amino acids. V lost 2 bases and J 5 bases, leaving 10 bases between the germline ends. The CDR3: CASSQSPGDQPQHF. The DNA of the CDR3 is TGCGCCAGCAGTCAAAGCCCGGGAGATCAGCCCCAGCATTTT.

This clone was observed once. V gene TRBV7-9 combines with J gene TRBJ2-1, with TRBD2 as a possible D gene (6 bases). The germline gives CDR1 SEHNR, CDR2 FQNEAQ (reference sequence). V was cut by 0 bases and J by 5 bases, with 17 bases left in between. The CDR3 consists of 17 residues. The CDR3 DNA sequence: TGTGCCAGCAGCTTAGCGGGCCGTGCGGGCGGGGACAATGAGCAGTTCTTC. Translation: CASSLAGRAGGDNEQFF.

CDR3 loop: CASSLDSTRDYGYTF. As DNA, the CDR3 is TGTGCCAGCAGTTTGGACAGTACAAGGGACTATGGCTACACCTTC. This chain joins TRBV7-2 and TRBJ1-2, with D perhaps TRBD1 (6 bases). The CDR3 extends over 15 amino acids. V was clipped by 6 bases and J by 3 bases, with 17 bases between them. Germline CDR1 is SGHTA and CDR2 is FQGNSA.

The chain is built from TRBV30 and TRBJ2-7, with D uncertain. Germline V gene sequence: CDR1 GTSNPN, CDR2 SVGIG (reference sequence). CDR3 length: 12 amino acids. V was trimmed by 7 bases and J by 2 bases, leaving 12 bases between them. In DNA form, the CDR3 reads TGTGCCTTCAAAACTGGGCCCTACGAGCAGTACTTC. It is translated as CAFKTGPYEQYF. Based on the CDR3 plus reference TRBV30 and TRBJ2-7, the full variable domain is SQTIHQWPATLVQPVGSPLSLECTVEGTSNPNLYWYRQAAGRGLQLLFYSVGIGQISSEVPQNLSASRPQDRQFILSSKKLLLSDSGFYLCAFKTGPYEQYFGPGTRLTVT.

V usage is TRBV4-2 and J usage is TRBJ2-7; 10 nucleotides align to TRBD2. The trim removed 0 bases at V and 7 bases at J, leaving 6 bases unmatched. This CDR3 has 15 amino acids. Per germline, CDR1 LGHNA and CDR2 YNFKEQ. Written as DNA, the CDR3 is TGTGCCAGCAGCCAAGAAGCGGGAGGGCCGGGGGAGCAGTACTTC. Encoded protein: CASSQEAGGPGEQYF.

The sample holds one count of this clone. The V gene is TRBV11-2, the J gene TRBJ2-3, with D unclear. Germline V gene sequence: CDR1 SGHAT, CDR2 FQNNGV. The CDR3 is 15 residues long. V was shortened by 0 bases and J by 0 bases, with 7 bases between the two germline ends. CDR3 region: CASSLERTSTDTQYF. The CDR3 coding sequence is TGTGCCAGCAGCTTAGAGCGTACTAGCACAGATACGCAGTATTTT.

The chain recombines TRBV19 with TRBJ1-2, with TRBD1 matching 9 bases. The CDR3 runs to 14 residues. Germline loops: CDR1 LNHDA, CDR2 SQIVND (reference sequence). The V segment lost 7 bases and the J segment 5 bases; nucleotides outside the gene matches: 8. The CDR3 here is CASIRQGGLYGYTF. CDR3 sequence (DNA): TGTGCCAGTATAAGACAGGGGGGCCTTTATGGCTACACCTTC. Using reference TRBV19 and TRBJ1-2 for the parts outside the CDR3, the full variable domain is DGGITQSPKYLFRKEGQNVTLSCEQNLNHDAMYWYRQDPGQGLRLIYYSQIVNDFQKGDIAEGYSVSREKKESFPLTVTSAQKNPTAFYLCASIRQGGLYGYTFGSGTRLTVV.

The chain recombines TRBV5-6 with TRBJ2-1, with TRBD2 matching 13 bases. From germline, CDR1 is SGHDT and CDR2 YYEEEE. The length of the CDR3 is 15 residues. The V and J ends lost 4 bases and 7 bases, in that order; junction bases with no gene match: 5. The CDR3 reads CASSHKTSGRNEQFF. In DNA, the CDR3 is TGTGCCAGCAGCCACAAGACTAGCGGGAGGAATGAGCAGTTCTTC. The full variable domain, rest sourced from reference TRBV5-6 and TRBJ2-1, is DAGVTQSPTHLIKTRGQQVTLRCSPKSGHDTVSWYQQALGQGPQFIFQYYEEEERQRGNFPDRFSGHQFPNYSSELNVNALLLGDSALYLCASSHKTSGRNEQFFGPGTRLTVL.

The CDR3 sequence is CASSQDPLAGVRNEQYF. CDR3 DNA sequence: TGCGCCAGCAGCCAAGATCCCCTAGCGGGAGTGAGAAACGAGCAGTACTTC. The rearrangement links TRBV4-1 to TRBJ2-7; 10 nucleotides line up with TRBD2. V was pared by 0 bases and J by 5 bases, with 10 bases of the junction left unmatched. The CDR3 spans 17 residues. The germline V gene encodes CDR1 MGHRA and CDR2 YSYEKL.